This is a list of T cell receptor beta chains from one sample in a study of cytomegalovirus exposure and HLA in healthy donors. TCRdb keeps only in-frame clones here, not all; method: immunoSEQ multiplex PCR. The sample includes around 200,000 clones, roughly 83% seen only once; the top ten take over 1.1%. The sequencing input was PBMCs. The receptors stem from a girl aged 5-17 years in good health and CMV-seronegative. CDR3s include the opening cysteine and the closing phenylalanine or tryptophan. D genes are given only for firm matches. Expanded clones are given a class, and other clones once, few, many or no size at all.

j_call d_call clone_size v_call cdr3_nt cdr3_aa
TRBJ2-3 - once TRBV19 TGTGCCAGTAGTATTCAGATCGGTGCGGGTAGCACAGATACGCAGTATTTT CASSIQIGAGSTDTQYF
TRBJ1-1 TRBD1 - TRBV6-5 TGTGCCAGCAGGTCAGGGGGCGCGTCCAGTGAAGCTTTCTTT CASRSGGASSEAFF
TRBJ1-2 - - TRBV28 TGTGCCAGCAGCGGCGGGGTGGGGGTCTATGGCTACACCTTC CASSGGVGVYGYTF
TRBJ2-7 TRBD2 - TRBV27 TGTGCCAGCAGTCCCGATAGACTAGCGGGGACCTCCTACGAGCAGTACTTC CASSPDRLAGTSYEQYF
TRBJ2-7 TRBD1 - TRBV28 TGTGCCAGCAGTTTTTCCGGGACAGGGATCGAGCAGTACTTC CASSFSGTGIEQYF
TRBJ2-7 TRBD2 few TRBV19 TGTGCCAGTAGTAGGACTAGATCGGGGGAGCAGTACTTC CASSRTRSGEQYF
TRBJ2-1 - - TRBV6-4 TGTGCCAGCAGTACGGGAGCCTCCTACAATGAGCAGTTCTTC CASSTGASYNEQFF
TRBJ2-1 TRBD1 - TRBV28 TGTGCCAGCAGTTTCGACAGGGGGCAGAATGAGCAGTTCTTC CASSFDRGQNEQFF
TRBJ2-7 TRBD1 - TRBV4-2 TGTGCCAGCAGCCAAGGACAGGGTGACTCCTACGAGCAGTACTTC CASSQGQGDSYEQYF
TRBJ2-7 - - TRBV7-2 TGTGCCAGCAGAGCAGCGGCTCGACTGTACTTC CASRAAARLYF